Listed below are T cell receptor beta chains from one sample, sequenced in a study of CD8+CD57+ T cells in acquired aplastic anemia. Using its own MiXCR run on the reads, TCRdb lists one record per CDR3 protein. This table has more than 150,000 distinct CDR3 sequences, roughly 50% appearing once. Material: sorted CD4+, CD8+, or CD8+CD57+ T cells (not recorded which) from PBMCs. Every receptor here comes from a human donor with aplastic anemia. CDR3s include the opening cysteine and the closing phenylalanine or tryptophan. Fields, in order: clone size, D gene, J gene, V gene, CDR3 DNA, CDR3 protein. A D gene is named only where the DNA matches it firmly. Only part of the rows carry a size: once, few, many, or a class if the clone is expanded.

- | - | TRBJ2-1 | TRBV6-1 | TGTGCCAGTAGGGACAAAGGCGATGAGCAGTTCTTC | CASRDKGDEQFF
- | - | TRBJ2-7 | TRBV7-3 | TGTGCCAGCAGCTACGTGGTCCACGAGCAGTACTTC | CASSYVVHEQYF
many | - | TRBJ2-7 | TRBV5-5 | TGTGCCAGCACTCTTGGCAGCTCCTACGAGCAGTACTTC | CASTLGSSYEQYF
many | TRBD1 | TRBJ1-2 | TRBV5-6 | TGTGCCAGCAGCATTTCCGGGACAGCCTATGGCTACACCTTC | CASSISGTAYGYTF
many | TRBD1 | TRBJ2-6 | TRBV5-6 | TGTGCCAGCTCCAGGGGGCACTTCTCTGGGGCCAACGTCCTGACTTTC | CASSRGHFSGANVLTF
many | - | TRBJ1-5 | TRBV9 | TGTGCCAGCAGCGTAACCGGGTCGGGTCAGCCCCAGCATTTT | CASSVTGSGQPQHF
few | TRBD2 | TRBJ2-3 | TRBV24-1 | TGTGCCACCAGTGACACGACTAGCGGGGGCACAGATACGCAGTATTTT | CATSDTTSGGTDTQYF
many | - | TRBJ1-2 | TRBV20-1 | TGCAGTGCCTCCCGGTTTGGAACGGACGGCATCTATGGCTACACCTTC | CSASRFGTDGIYGYTF
many | - | TRBJ2-1 | TRBV5-5 | TGTGCCAGCAGCTTGGAAAATGAGCAGTTCTTC | CASSLENEQFF
many | - | TRBJ2-2 | TRBV5-1 | TGCGCCAGCAGCTTACAACCCGGGACTCTGAACACCGGGGAGCTGTTTTTT | CASSLQPGTLNTGELFF
many | TRBD1 | TRBJ1-2 | TRBV6-5 | TGTGCCAGCAGTTACTCTTGGGCAGGGGGCGGCTACACCTTC | CASSYSWAGGGYTF
- | - | TRBJ2-5 | TRBV20-1 | TGCAGTGCTGGAACGGGGCCAGCGCTGGAGACCCAGTACTTC | CSAGTGPALETQYF
- | - | TRBJ1-2 | TRBV19 | TGTGCCAGTATCCAACGGGGAAGCTACACCTTC | CASIQRGSYTF
many | - | TRBJ1-5 | TRBV14 | TGTGCCAGCAGCCAAGATGGCCCAGGTCAGCCCCAGCATTTT | CASSQDGPGQPQHF
many | - | TRBJ1-1 | TRBV3-1 | TGTGCCAGCGGTTCAGGGGTTCGGAGGACTGAAGCTTTCTTT | CASGSGVRRTEAFF
many | - | TRBJ1-3 | TRBV10-3 | TGTGCCATCAGCGGGGAGAATGGAAACACCATATATTTT | CAISGENGNTIYF
- | TRBD2 | TRBJ2-7 | TRBV19 | TGTGCCAGTAGTACCCGACTAGCGGGGGTCGAGCAGTACTTC | CASSTRLAGVEQYF
- | - | TRBJ1-1 | TRBV29-1 | TGCAGCGTTGAAGACAGCACTGAAGCTTTCTTT | CSVEDSTEAFF
- | - | TRBJ2-2 | TRBV20-1 | TGCAGTGCTAGAGATAGGATGAGGGGTTTAGCCGGGGAGCTGTTTTTT | CSARDRMRGLAGELFF
- | - | TRBJ2-1 | TRBV7-2 | TGTGCCAGCAGCTTACCGGACACCAATGAGCAGTTCTTC | CASSLPDTNEQFF
medium-sized | - | TRBJ2-1 | TRBV10-3 | TGTGCCATCAGTGATCGCGCTGAGCAGTTCTTC | CAISDRAEQFF
- | - | TRBJ1-2 | TRBV20-1 | TGCAGTGCTAGAGATAACTATGGCTACACCTTC | CSARDNYGYTF
many | - | TRBJ1-3 | TRBV6-1 | TGTGCCAGCAGCCAACAAACAGGGCGCCCGGGCTCTGGAAACACCATATATTTT | CASSQQTGRPGSGNTIYF
many | TRBD2 | TRBJ2-2 | TRBV7-2 | TGTGCCAGCAGCTTAACGCAGCTAGCGGGGAACACCGGGGAGCTGTTTTTT | CASSLTQLAGNTGELFF
- | TRBD1 | TRBJ1-1 | TRBV10-3 | TGTGCCATCACGAAATCAACAGGGGACACTGAAGCTTTCTTT | CAITKSTGDTEAFF
many | TRBD2 | TRBJ2-2 | TRBV19 | TGTGCCAGTAGTATAGAAGGACTAGCGGGGGCGGGCACCGGGGAGCTGTTTTTT | CASSIEGLAGAGTGELFF
many | TRBD1 | TRBJ1-1 | TRBV11-2 | TGTGCCAGCAGCTTAGATTGGACAGGGCTTGAAGCTTTCTTT | CASSLDWTGLEAFF
- | - | TRBJ2-7 | TRBV20-1 | TGCAGTGCTAGTGGGGGGAGCTCCTACGAGCAGTACTTC | CSASGGSSYEQYF
few | - | TRBJ1-3 | TRBV10-3 | TGTGCCATCAGTGGACAGACAAACACCATATATTTT | CAISGQTNTIYF
many | TRBD2 | TRBJ2-5 | TRBV6-1 | TGTGCCAGCAGACCTACGGGGGGAGGAGAGACCCAGTACTTC | CASRPTGGGETQYF
- | - | TRBJ2-1 | TRBV11-2 | TGTGCCAGCAGCTTAGTTTCCTCCACCGGGGAGCAGTTCTTC | CASSLVSSTGEQFF
- | TRBD1 | TRBJ2-7 | TRBV13 | TGTGCCAGCAGCTCCGGGACAGGGGCATGGGAGCAGTACTTC | CASSSGTGAWEQYF
many | - | TRBJ2-7 | TRBV7-2 | TGTGCCAGCAGCGGCGATTTCTCCCGGTACGAGCAGTACTTC | CASSGDFSRYEQYF
- | TRBD1 | TRBJ1-5 | TRBV5-1 | TGCGCCAGCAGCTTGGACGGGACAGATCAGCCCCAGCATTTT | CASSLDGTDQPQHF
- | - | TRBJ2-7 | TRBV2 | TGTGCCAGCAGTGTACGACAGGAAGTCCCCTACTTC | CASSVRQEVPYF
- | TRBD1 | TRBJ2-2 | TRBV20-1 | TGCAGTGCTAGAGAGACAGGGTATACGTCCCGGGAGCTGTTTTTT | CSARETGYTSRELFF